These T cell receptor beta chains were read from a single sample in a study of blood T cell repertoires in COVID-19. The protocol was immunoSEQ multiplex PCR, while the TCRdb copy is restricted to in-frame clones and leaves out a portion. The sample includes under 200,000 clones, around 90% of them seen just once. What was sequenced was peripheral blood. The receptors were sampled from a woman aged 55-69 years who had recovered from COVID-19. The CDR3 runs from the conserved cysteine through the conserved F or W. A D gene is named only where the DNA matches it firmly. Clone size is stated in some rows and not others, as once, few, many or a class when expanded.

size: NA; J: TRBJ2-7; length: 14; D: TRBD1; V: TRBV3-1/TRBV3-2; DNA: TGTGCCAGCAGCCAGACAGGGGCCCCGTCGGCGCAGTACTTC; CDR3: CASSQTGAPSAQYF
size: NA; J: TRBJ1-6; length: 17; D: TRBD1; V: TRBV3-1/TRBV3-2; DNA: TGTGCCAGCAGCCAAGAAAGGGTCCGGGACAGCAATTCACCCCTCCACTTT; CDR3: CASSQERVRDSNSPLHF
size: NA; J: TRBJ1-1; length: 18; D: TRBD1; V: TRBV5-1; DNA: TGCGCCAGCAGACCCGGGACAGGGAGAGGGGGGCCGAGAACTGAAGCTTTCTTT; CDR3: CASRPGTGRGGPRTEAFF
size: NA; J: TRBJ1-1; length: 13; D: TRBD1; V: TRBV6-5; DNA: TGTGCCAGCATTTCGACAGGGGGCACTGAAGCTTTCTTT; CDR3: CASISTGGTEAFF
size: NA; J: TRBJ1-5; length: 14; D: TRBD1; V: TRBV19; DNA: TGTGCCAGTAGCCGGACAGGTCGCAATCAGCCCCAGCATTTT; CDR3: CASSRTGRNQPQHF
size: NA; J: TRBJ2-1; length: 17; D: TRBD2; V: TRBV13; DNA: TGTGCCAGCAGCTTACTTGGCGGGGGGGCTTCCTACAATGAGCAGTTCTTC; CDR3: CASSLLGGGASYNEQFF
size: once; J: TRBJ2-5; length: 15; D: NA; V: TRBV4-1; DNA: TGCGCCAGCAGCCAAAGAAGTTGGGCCCTCGGGACCCAGTACTTC; CDR3: CASSQRSWALGTQYF
size: NA; J: TRBJ2-1; length: 17; D: TRBD1; V: TRBV10-2; DNA: TGCGCCAGCAGTGACCCCGGGACAGGGGCGCTTTACAATGAGCAGTTCTTC; CDR3: CASSDPGTGALYNEQFF
size: NA; J: TRBJ2-7; length: 13; D: NA; V: TRBV5-1; DNA: TGCGCCAGCAGCTTTTATGAGGGCTACGAGCAGTACTTC; CDR3: CASSFYEGYEQYF
size: NA; J: TRBJ1-2; length: 13; D: TRBD1; V: TRBV28; DNA: TGTGCCAGCAAACCGGGACAGATGTATGGCTACACCTTC; CDR3: CASKPGQMYGYTF
size: NA; J: TRBJ2-7; length: 17; D: TRBD2; V: TRBV4-2; DNA: TGTGCCAGCAGCCCTGACCCCGCGGGGGGTTCTTCCCACGAGCAGTACTTC; CDR3: CASSPDPAGGSSHEQYF
size: once; J: TRBJ1-3; length: 13; D: NA; V: TRBV7-8; DNA: TGTGCCAGCAGCTTGGCTGGGGGCGGCACCATATATTTT; CDR3: CASSLAGGGTIYF
size: NA; J: TRBJ2-7; length: 13; D: TRBD2; V: TRBV5-1; DNA: TGCGCCAGCAGAAGCGGGGGGCCGGGGGAGCAGTACTTC; CDR3: CASRSGGPGEQYF
size: once; J: TRBJ2-7; length: 13; D: TRBD1; V: TRBV27; DNA: TGTGCCAGCAGTGCAGGGGGATCCTACGAGCAGTACTTC; CDR3: CASSAGGSYEQYF
size: NA; J: TRBJ2-3; length: 15; D: TRBD2; V: TRBV7-9; DNA: TGTGCCAGCAGCTTCGCTAGCGGGAGCACAGATACGCAGTATTTT; CDR3: CASSFASGSTDTQYF
size: NA; J: TRBJ2-1; length: 13; D: NA; V: TRBV5-5; DNA: TGTGCCAGCAGCTTGCGGGAGTACAATGAGCAGTTCTTC; CDR3: CASSLREYNEQFF
size: once; J: TRBJ2-2; length: 15; D: NA; V: TRBV7-9; DNA: TGTGCCAGCAGCTTAGACTGGAGCGTAACCGGGGAGCTGTTTTTT; CDR3: CASSLDWSVTGELFF
size: NA; J: TRBJ1-1; length: 13; D: NA; V: TRBV25-1; DNA: TGTGCCAGCACGGGGGACGGGGGCACTGAAGCTTTCTTT; CDR3: CASTGDGGTEAFF
size: NA; J: TRBJ2-7; length: 14; D: TRBD1; V: TRBV6-5; DNA: TGTGCCAGCAGTTACAGGGACAGGTTCTACGAGCAGTACTTC; CDR3: CASSYRDRFYEQYF
size: NA; J: TRBJ2-5; length: 17; D: TRBD1; V: TRBV3-1/TRBV3-2; DNA: TGTGCCAGCAGACCCACATCAGGACAGGGGGAATGGGAGACCCAGTACTTC; CDR3: CASRPTSGQGEWETQYF
size: NA; J: TRBJ2-3; length: 15; D: NA; V: TRBV14; DNA: TGTGCCAGCAGCCCTTTGAGGGGGATCACAGATACGCAGTATTTT; CDR3: CASSPLRGITDTQYF
size: once; J: TRBJ2-1; length: 15; D: TRBD1; V: TRBV11-3; DNA: TGTGCCAGCAGCCCCGGACAGGGGTCCTACAATGAGCAGTTCTTC; CDR3: CASSPGQGSYNEQFF
size: NA; J: TRBJ2-7; length: 16; D: TRBD2; V: TRBV4-2; DNA: TGTGCCAGCAGCCAAGAGCCTAGCGGGGGACCTTACGAGCAGTACTTC; CDR3: CASSQEPSGGPYEQYF
size: once; J: TRBJ2-3; length: 15; D: NA; V: TRBV5-1; DNA: TGCGCCAGCAGCTTGGAGAGGGGGTGGGCAGATACGCAGTATTTT; CDR3: CASSLERGWADTQYF
size: once; J: TRBJ2-5; length: 15; D: TRBD2; V: TRBV5-4; DNA: TGTGCCAGCAGCTTGGGACTAGCGGGCCAAGAGACCCAGTACTTC; CDR3: CASSLGLAGQETQYF
size: NA; J: TRBJ2-3; length: 15; D: NA; V: TRBV28; DNA: TGTGCCAGCAGTCCTCGGGGGGCCAGCACAGATACGCAGTATTTT; CDR3: CASSPRGASTDTQYF
size: NA; J: TRBJ1-1; length: 14; D: NA; V: TRBV18; DNA: TGTGCCAGCTCAACAACAGGGAGGGACACTGAAGCTTTCTTT; CDR3: CASSTTGRDTEAFF
size: once; J: TRBJ1-2; length: 14; D: TRBD1; V: TRBV24-1; DNA: TGTGCCACCAGTGACGGACACAGGGGGCTCGGCTACACCTTC; CDR3: CATSDGHRGLGYTF